The clone carrying this TCR beta chain occurred once. The CDR3 has 14 residues. The germline V gene encodes CDR1 KGHSH and CDR2 LQKENI. J gave up 4 bases and V 6 bases, and 4 bases lay outside the gene matches. Sequencing used immunoSEQ multiplex PCR; TCRdb keeps in-frame clones, though not all of them. The data show 70,000 or so clones, around nine tenths seen once. The sample comes from a study of T cell changes during pregnancy in multiple sclerosis. This chain links TRBV18 with TRBJ1-1, with 11 bases fitting TRBD1. Here the sequenced sample was CD4+ T cells from peripheral blood mononuclear cells, taken after pregnancy. This receptor was identified in a female donor with multiple sclerosis, enrolled in a pregnancy study. The CDR3 region is CASSGQGAGTEAFF. CDR3 sequence (DNA): TGTGCCAGCTCCGGACAGGGGGCCGGCACTGAAGCTTTCTTT.